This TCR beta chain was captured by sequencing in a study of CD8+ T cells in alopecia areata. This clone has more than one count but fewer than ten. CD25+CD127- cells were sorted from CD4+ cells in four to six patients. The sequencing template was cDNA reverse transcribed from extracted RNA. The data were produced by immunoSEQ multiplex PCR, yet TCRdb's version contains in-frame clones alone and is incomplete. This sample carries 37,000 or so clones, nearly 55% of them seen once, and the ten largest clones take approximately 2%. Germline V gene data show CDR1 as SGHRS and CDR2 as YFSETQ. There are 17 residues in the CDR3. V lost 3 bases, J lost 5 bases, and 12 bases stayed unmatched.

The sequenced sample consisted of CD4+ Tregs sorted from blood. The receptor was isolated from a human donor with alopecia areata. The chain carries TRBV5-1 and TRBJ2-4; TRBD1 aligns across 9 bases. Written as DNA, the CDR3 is TGCGCCAGCAGCTATTTCCCGGGACAGGGATCTGAAAACATTCAGTACTTC. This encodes CASSYFPGQGSENIQYF.